The 11 T cell receptor beta chains in this list originate from one sample, sequenced in a study of blood T cell repertoires in COVID-19. The repertoire was sequenced with immunoSEQ multiplex PCR; TCRdb's copy has only in-frame clones and lacks some. The sample lists about 110,000 clones, about 83% occurring once. Sequencing was carried out using peripheral blood. The receptors come from a woman in her 70s with acute or convalescent COVID-19.

This clone was recorded only once. DNA of the CDR3: TGTGCCAGTAAGGGACAGGGGAACACCGGGGAGCTGTTTTTT. It specifies CASKGQGNTGELFF. This chain connects TRBV19 to TRBJ2-2, with 9 nucleotides matching TRBD1. The CDR3 totals 14 residues. CDR1 LNHDA and CDR2 SQIVND come from the germline V gene (reference sequence). Trimming removed 7 bases from V and 1 base from J; junction bases left unmatched: 1.

V gene TRBV7-3 combines with J gene TRBJ2-3, with 8 bases aligning to TRBD2. J lost 0 bases, V lost 3 bases, and 5 bases had no gene match. CDR1 is SGHTA, CDR2 FQGTGA, per germline. The CDR3 length is 16 residues. The CDR3 loop is CASSLSGGSSTDTQYF. As DNA, the CDR3 is TGTGCCAGCAGCTTGAGCGGGGGCTCTAGCACAGATACGCAGTATTTT.

This clone was observed a few times. The rearrangement uses TRBV6-5 and TRBJ1-1, with D possibly matching TRBD1 (6 bases). Trimming stripped 5 bases from V and 4 bases from J, with 17 bases between. The CDR3 spans 15 residues. CDR1 is MNHEY and CDR2 is SVGAGI in the germline V gene. As DNA, the CDR3 is TGTGCCAGCAGTAGGGCAGGGGATCGTGGCACTGAAGCTTTCTTT. Translation gives CASSRAGDRGTEAFF.

This chain connects TRBV11-2 to TRBJ2-1; 7 bases are a match to TRBD2. The V gene end was trimmed by 5 bases and the J gene end by 2 bases; junction bases not matched to a gene: 9. The CDR3 is 16 residues long. The germline gives CDR1 SGHAT, CDR2 FQNNGV. The CDR3 region has the DNA TGTGCCAGCAGCGCATTAGCGGGTACAACCTACAATGAGCAGTTCTTC. It encodes CASSALAGTTYNEQFF.

The chain employs TRBV5-4 and TRBJ1-1; D unclear. Germline CDR1 and CDR2: SGHNT and YYREEE (reference sequence). Trimming pared 2 bases from V and 1 base from J, leaving 6 bases between. The length of the CDR3 is 13 residues. The chain's CDR3 is CASSFDTNTEAFF. DNA for the CDR3: TGTGCCAGCAGCTTCGACACGAACACTGAAGCTTTCTTT. The variable domain in full, with the rest retrieved from reference TRBV5-4 and TRBJ1-1, is ETGVTQSPTHLIKTRGQQVTLRCSSQSGHNTVSWYQQALGQGPQFIFQYYREEENGRGNFPPRFSGLQFPNYSSELNVNALELDDSALYLCASSFDTNTEAFFGQGTRLTVV.

The J gene is TRBJ1-2, the V gene TRBV27; 11 nucleotides match TRBD1. The CDR3 runs to 13 residues. V was clipped by 9 bases and J by 7 bases; unmatched bases: 7. CDR1 and CDR2 (germline): MNHEY, SMNVEV (reference sequence). DNA for the CDR3: TGTGCCAGTTGGGACAGGGGGTTCTCTGGCTACACCTTC. Residues: CASWDRGFSGYTF.

The chain couples TRBV28 to TRBJ2-2, with D maybe TRBD2 (6 bases). The length of the CDR3 is 16 residues. The germline CDR1 and CDR2 sequences are MDHEN and SYDVKM. The V end lost 5 bases, the J end lost 7 bases, and 20 bases lay between the germline ends. In DNA, the CDR3 is TGTGCCAGCAGTAACACCGGGTCTCGAGCGGGCGGGGAGCTGTTTTTT. This gives the protein CASSNTGSRAGGELFF.

The genes are TRBV5-1 and TRBJ2-5; 15 bases match TRBD2. This CDR3 is built from 17 residues. Germline V lookup: CDR1 SGHRS, CDR2 YFSETQ. The trim removed 3 bases at V and 4 bases at J, leaving 7 bases unmatched. CDR3 protein: CASSSGLAGGPVETQYF. Written as DNA, the CDR3 is TGCGCCAGCAGCTCAGGACTAGCGGGAGGGCCAGTAGAGACCCAGTACTTC.

V and J are TRBV7-3 and TRBJ2-3; a possible D gene is TRBD1 (5 bases). Trimming took 5 bases from V and 5 from J, leaving 11 bases between them. Germline CDR1 SGHTA, CDR2 FQGTGA. This CDR3 is built from 13 residues. CDR3 DNA: TGTGCCAGCAGCCGTAGGGGTGGAGATACGCAGTATTTT. Its protein product is CASSRRGGDTQYF.

The chain uses TRBV27 and TRBJ1-1; TRBD1 is a possible D gene (6 bases). Trimming took off 6 bases at V and 12 bases at J, with 14 bases between the two ends. Germline CDR1 reads MNHEY; CDR2 reads SMNVEV (reference sequence). The CDR3 totals 11 residues. The CDR3 region is CASSRTEGTFF. The CDR3 coding sequence is TGTGCCAGCAGCCGGACAGAGGGGACTTTCTTT.

V gene TRBV21-1 combines with J gene TRBJ2-6; the table names TRBD1, a call not compared with the DNA. TRBV21-1 is marked as a pseudogene. This CDR3 region has 20 residues. The CDR3 DNA sequence: TGTGCCAGCAGCACCCACAGCGGGACAGGGATCTTCTCTGGGGCCAACGTCCTGACTTTC. Its translation: CASSTHSGTGIFSGANVLTF.